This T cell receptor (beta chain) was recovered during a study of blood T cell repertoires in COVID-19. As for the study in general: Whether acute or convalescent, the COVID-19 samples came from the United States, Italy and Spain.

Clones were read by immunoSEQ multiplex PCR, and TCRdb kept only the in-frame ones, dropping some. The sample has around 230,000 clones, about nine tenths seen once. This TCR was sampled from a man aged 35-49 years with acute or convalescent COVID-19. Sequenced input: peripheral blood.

CDR3 protein: CASMGEPGVYGYTF. In nucleotides, the CDR3 is TGCGCCAGCATGGGGGAACCGGGAGTCTATGGCTACACCTTC. The rearrangement joins TRBV10-2 to TRBJ1-2, with a tentative D call TRBD1 (5 bases). This CDR3 spans 14 amino acids. The germline V gene has CDR1 WSHSY and CDR2 SAAADI. The germline V and J ends were trimmed by 7 bases and 4 bases, with 16 bases remaining between them.